This T cell receptor beta chain was profiled in a study of identical twins. The CDR3 loop spans 13 amino acids. The trim removed 5 bases at V and 7 bases at J, leaving 5 bases unmatched. Per the germline V gene, CDR1 is MNHNS and CDR2 is SASEGT. TCRdb reprocessed the 5' RACE reads via MiXCR and lists one record per CDR3 protein. The table has roughly 720,000 distinct CDR3 sequences, 15% to 20% seen once. The same data also contributed to another study, on T cells expressing NK-cell markers.

The rearrangement links TRBV6-1 to TRBJ1-2, with 9 bases lining up with TRBD1. Sequenced input: PBMCs. This receptor was identified in a woman aged 18-30 years in good health. The CDR3 protein is CASSRGQGAGYTF. Written as DNA, the CDR3 is TGTGCCAGCAGTCGGGGACAGGGAGCTGGCTACACCTTC.